A single sample is the source of the 10 T cell receptor beta chains below, sequenced in a study of a mutant IDH1 vaccine in newly diagnosed glioma. Time point here: week 11, during vaccination. Doses consisted of 300 ug of mutant IDH1 20-mer peptide each, paired with topical imiquimod. The antigens these receptors bind are not known. Repertoires were generated with immunoSEQ multiplex PCR, while TCRdb's copy carries only in-frame clones and drops some. The table shows about 130,000 clones, with about 82% occurring only once. The specimen comprised PBMCs, sampled from a glioma patient whose treatment included an IDH1 peptide vaccine. These receptors all stem from a man between 35 and 55 years old with glioma.

This chain connects TRBV5-8 to TRBJ2-7, with 9 bases lining up with TRBD1. V gave up 3 bases and J gave up 3 bases; unmatched junction bases: 4. Germline-derived CDR1 and CDR2 are SGHTS and YDEGEE. CDR3 length: 14 residues. The CDR3 nucleotides are TGTGCCAGCAGCTCCGGGACAGGGTACTACGAGCAGTACTTC. The encoded protein is CASSSGTGYYEQYF.

This chain joins TRBV13 and TRBJ2-3; D not certain. Trimming shortened V by 4 bases and J by 4 bases, and 18 bases separated the two germline ends. Germline V gene lookup returns CDR1 PRHDT and CDR2 FYEKMQ (reference sequence). The CDR3 sequence is 16 residues long. DNA of the CDR3: TGTGCCAGCAGCTCGACCGAAATTAAACCACCAGATACGCAGTATTTT. It yields the protein CASSSTEIKPPDTQYF. The full variable domain, with the rest looked up from reference TRBV13 and TRBJ2-3, is AAGVIQSPRHLIKEKRETATLKCYPIPRHDTVYWYQQGPGQDPQFLISFYEKMQSDKGSIPDRFSAQQFSDYHSELNMSSLELGDSALYFCASSSTEIKPPDTQYFGPGTRLTVL.

The chain combines TRBV7-6 with TRBJ2-3; D gene unclear. The CDR3 consists of 14 residues. Trimming pared 1 base from V and 2 bases from J, leaving 7 bases between. Germline CDR1 is SGHVS and CDR2 is FNYEAQ. The CDR3 protein is CASSLGQITDTQYF. The CDR3 DNA sequence: TGTGCCAGCAGCTTAGGCCAGATCACAGATACGCAGTATTTT. Full variable domain (missing parts from reference TRBV7-6 and TRBJ2-3): GAGVSQSPRYKVTKRGQDVALRCDPISGHVSLYWYRQALGQGPEFLTYFNYEAQQDKSGLPNDRFSAERPEGSISTLTIQRTEQRDSAMYRCASSLGQITDTQYFGPGTRLTVL.

The gene calls are TRBV21-1 and TRBJ2-7; TRBD1 is taken as the D call from the table, unchecked against the DNA. TRBV21-1 is flagged as a pseudogene. The CDR3 runs 14 residues. Here the CDR3 DNA reads TGTGCCAGCAGCAGCCGGGACAGGGCCTACGAGCAGTACTTC. As protein: CASSSRDRAYEQYF.

This sequence joins TRBV5-4 and TRBJ2-7; D perhaps matches TRBD2 (5 bases). CDR1 SGHNT and CDR2 YYREEE come from the germline V gene (reference sequence). Trimming cost V 0 bases and J 3 bases, with 16 bases left between them. This CDR3 region has 16 residues. In nucleotides, the CDR3 is TGTGCCAGCAGCTTGGCCTCTAGCTCCCCACTCTACGAGCAGTACTTC. It encodes CASSLASSSPLYEQYF.

The CDR3 nucleotides read TGTGCCAGCAGCCAAGGGGAAGTAGGGGTCCCCAGGGATCAGCCCCAGCATTTT. Translated, it gives CASSQGEVGVPRDQPQHF. The V call is TRBV4-2, the J call TRBJ1-5, with D possibly TRBD1 on 5 matching bases. The CDR3 length is 18 residues. The germline V gene encodes CDR1 LGHNA and CDR2 YNFKEQ. The V end was cut by 1 base, the J end by 5 bases, with 21 bases between.

This chain connects TRBV19 to TRBJ2-1; a weak D match, TRBD2 (5 bases). Trimming cost V 6 bases and J 4 bases, with 7 bases left between them. This CDR3 spans 12 amino acids. The germline V gene has CDR1 LNHDA and CDR2 SQIVND (reference sequence). CDR3 bases: TGTGCCAGTAGGAGCGGATACAATGAGCAGTTCTTC. It is translated as CASRSGYNEQFF.

The chain has TRBV4-2 and TRBJ1-2; perhaps TRBD1 as D (6 bases). The V end lost 6 bases, the J end lost 3 bases, and 14 bases lay between the germline ends. CDR1 is LGHNA and CDR2 is YNFKEQ in the germline V gene. The CDR3 is made up of 14 amino acids. The CDR3, as DNA: TGTGCCAGCAGTCGACAGGCATCTGACTATGGCTACACCTTC. Its protein product is CASSRQASDYGYTF.

The chain has TRBV4-3 and TRBJ2-1, with a tentative D call TRBD2 (7 bases). Germline assignment: CDR1 LGHNA and CDR2 YSLEER. The CDR3 contains 17 residues. V lost 0 bases and J 5 bases, leaving 17 bases between the germline ends. The CDR3: CASSQDPRGARNNEQFF. The CDR3 nucleotides are TGCGCCAGCAGCCAAGATCCACGGGGGGCGCGGAACAATGAGCAGTTCTTC.

The chain carries TRBV6-5 and TRBJ1-3; D is ambiguous. From germline, CDR1 is MNHEY and CDR2 SVGAGI. With 6 bases removed from V and 1 base from J, the gap between germline ends came to 7 bases. This CDR3 is built from 13 residues. The CDR3 DNA reads TGTGCCAGCAGCCTTATTTCTGGAAACACCATATATTTT. Translating it yields CASSLISGNTIYF.